This is a list of T cell receptor beta chains from one sample in a study of T-cell memory formation after mild COVID-19. MiXCR, applied by TCRdb to the 5' RACE reads, yields one record per CDR3 protein. This sample carries hundreds of thousands of distinct CDR3 sequences, over 20% of them seen once, and the ten largest clones take approximately 12%. Sequencing was performed on PBMCs or a T cell subset sorted from them (not recorded which). The receptors shown here come from an adult woman who had mild COVID-19 (a few samples of this study predate the infection). Cell type and time point are not known. Both conserved end residues are part of each CDR3. D genes are given only for firm matches. Size is stated for part of the rows, as once, few or many counts, or as a class when the clone is expanded.

d_call j_call clone_size v_call cdr3_aa cdr3_nt
. TRBJ2-5 many TRBV7-9 CASSHLQETQYF TGTGCCAGCAGCCACCTCCAAGAGACCCAGTACTTC
TRBD2 TRBJ2-1 few TRBV5-5 CASSLGLAGGRPRWNEQFF TGTGCCAGCAGCTTGGGACTAGCGGGCGGGAGGCCCCGGTGGAATGAGCAGTTCTTC
. TRBJ2-5 few TRBV4-1 CASSWRGGETQYF TGCGCCAGCAGCTGGCGAGGAGGAGAGACCCAGTACTTC
TRBD1 TRBJ2-7 . TRBV10-3 CAISGSTGGGGRGAYEQYF TGTGCCATCAGTGGCTCGACAGGGGGAGGAGGGAGAGGGGCATACGAGCAGTACTTC
. TRBJ2-2 . TRBV6-5 CASSYPGVGELFF TGTGCCAGCAGTTACCCGGGAGTCGGGGAGCTGTTTTTT
. TRBJ1-1 many TRBV18 CASSPPMNTEAFF TGTGCCAGCTCACCACCTATGAACACTGAAGCTTTCTTT
. TRBJ1-2 . TRBV7-9 CASSPAVDSYGYTF TGTGCCAGCAGCCCAGCGGTCGACAGCTATGGCTACACCTTC
. TRBJ1-1 . TRBV5-1 CASSYGQSNTEAFF TGCGCCAGCAGCTATGGACAGTCGAACACTGAAGCTTTCTTT
. TRBJ1-1 . TRBV7-9 CASSPGLGYTEAFF TGTGCCAGCAGCCCCGGACTGGGGTACACTGAAGCTTTCTTT
. TRBJ2-7 . TRBV6-2/TRBV6-3 CASSDPRTYYEQYF TGTGCCAGCAGCGACCCGCGTACTTACTACGAGCAGTACTTC
TRBD2 TRBJ2-7 . TRBV12-3/TRBV12-4 CASSEGLAGGYEQYF TGTGCCAGCAGTGAGGGACTAGCGGGGGGGTACGAGCAGTACTTC
TRBD2 TRBJ2-1 many TRBV7-9 CASSPSGSSYNEQFF TGTGCCAGCAGCCCTAGCGGGAGCTCCTACAATGAGCAGTTCTTC
. TRBJ1-1 . TRBV19 CAQGQEAFF TGTGCCCAGGGACAAGAAGCTTTCTTT
. TRBJ2-5 . TRBV7-3 CASSLKGAAQETQYF TGTGCCAGCAGCTTAAAAGGGGCGGCTCAAGAGACCCAGTACTTC
. TRBJ2-1 . TRBV24-1 CATSEIPGPSSYNEQFF TGTGCCACCAGTGAGATCCCGGGCCCTTCGTCCTACAATGAGCAGTTCTTC
. TRBJ2-3 . TRBV3-1 CASSQVRGADTQYF TGTGCCAGCAGCCAAGTGCGTGGGGCAGATACGCAGTATTTT
. TRBJ2-1 few TRBV7-6 CASSFPDSYNEQFF TGTGCCAGCAGCTTCCCAGACTCCTACAATGAGCAGTTCTTC
. TRBJ1-5 . TRBV10-3 CAISERTDSNQPQHF TGTGCCATCAGTGAAAGGACGGATAGCAATCAGCCCCAGCATTTT
. TRBJ2-4 . TRBV20-1 CSARDWDSIAKNIQYF TGCAGTGCTAGAGATTGGGACTCGATAGCCAAAAACATTCAGTACTTC
. TRBJ2-5 . TRBV5-4 CASSLEQHQETQYF TGTGCCAGCAGCTTGGAACAGCACCAAGAGACCCAGTACTTC
TRBD1 TRBJ2-2 few TRBV28 CASRGTQGARTGELFF TGTGCCAGCAGGGGGACTCAGGGGGCAAGGACCGGGGAGCTGTTTTTT
. TRBJ1-2 . TRBV12-3/TRBV12-4 CASSISGYGYTF TGTGCCAGCAGTATCTCAGGTTATGGCTACACCTTC